The next 21 T cell receptor beta chains were all read from a single sample in a study of identical twins. From the 5' RACE reads, TCRdb called clonotypes with MiXCR, one entry per CDR3 protein. The sample holds 130,000 to 150,000 distinct CDR3 sequences, 3% to 4% seen once. Sequencing was performed on memory T cells sorted from blood. Source of these receptors: a man between 18 and 29 years old in good health.

There are many counts of this clonotype. Here the CDR3 DNA reads TGTGCCAGCAGAAGCGGACATTTATTCGGGGAGCTGTTTTTT. Translating it yields CASRSGHLFGELFF. The J gene is TRBJ2-2, the V gene TRBV7-2; D tentatively fits TRBD1 or TRBD2 (5 bases each). V was pared by 6 bases and J by 7 bases, with 15 bases between. This CDR3 comprises 14 residues. Germline CDR1 reads SGHTA; CDR2 reads FQGNSA.

This clonotype has ten or more counts. This rearrangement joins TRBV7-9 to TRBJ2-3; D perhaps matches TRBD1 (6 bases). Trimming left V 6 bases short and J 2 bases short, with 12 bases between. Germline CDR1 SEHNR, CDR2 FQNEAQ (reference sequence). This CDR3 contains 14 residues. The CDR3 DNA reads TGTGCCAGCAGTCATTACAGGGTCACAGATACGCAGTATTTT. Translated: CASSHYRVTDTQYF.

This clonotype was counted ten times or more. This rearrangement joins TRBV4-2 to TRBJ2-1; 8 bases align to TRBD2. The V and J ends lost 1 base and 8 bases, in that order; junction bases with no gene match: 4. This CDR3 comprises 14 residues. CDR1 LGHNA and CDR2 YNFKEQ come from the germline V gene. For the CDR3, the DNA is TGTGCCAGCAGCCAAGGGGGACTAGTCGATGAGCAGTTCTTC. As protein: CASSQGGLVDEQFF.

The V call is TRBV14, the J call TRBJ2-2, with 8 nucleotides matching TRBD1. The CDR3 has 15 amino acids. CDR1 and CDR2 (germline): SGHDN, FVKESK. With V trimmed by 5 bases and J by 4 bases, 6 bases remained unmatched. The CDR3 sequence: CASSWTGMITGELFF. The CDR3 region has the DNA TGTGCCAGCAGCTGGACAGGGATGATCACCGGGGAGCTGTTTTTT.

This clonotype was detected ten times or more. The chain joins TRBV21-1 to TRBJ1-5; TRBD1, the D gene given by the table, was not confirmed from the DNA. TRBV21-1 is a listed pseudogene. This CDR3 spans 18 amino acids. CDR3 protein: CASSKGLYRDRVRQPQHF. The CDR3 nucleotides read TGTGCCAGCAGCAAAGGCTTGTATCGGGACAGGGTTCGCCAGCCCCAGCATTTT.

In its sample, this clonotype was seen many times. The chain has TRBV18 and TRBJ2-7; 9 positions agree with TRBD1. The germline V gene encodes CDR1 KGHSH and CDR2 LQKENI. The CDR3 loop spans 12 amino acids. Trimming took 4 bases from V and 9 from J; bases not matched to a gene: 4. CDR3 DNA: TGTGCCAGCTCACTGGACAGGGGTGCGCAGTACTTC. This translates into CASSLDRGAQYF.

This clonotype was seen repeatedly, ten times or more. This chain connects TRBV7-9 to TRBJ2-5; D is perhaps TRBD2 (6 bases). The germline V and J ends were trimmed by 5 bases and 0 bases, with 10 bases remaining between them. The CDR3 consists of 14 residues. CDR1 and CDR2 from the germline V gene are SEHNR and FQNEAQ (reference sequence). The CDR3 DNA reads TGTGCCAGCAGCAAGGGACTTGACCAAGAGACCCAGTACTTC. This translates into CASSKGLDQETQYF. Together with reference TRBV7-9 and TRBJ2-5, the CDR3 gives the full variable domain: DTGVSQNPRHKITKRGQNVTFRCDPISEHNRLYWYRQTLGQGPEFLTYFQNEAQLEKSRLLSDRFSAERPKGSFSTLEIQRTEQGDSAMYLCASSKGLDQETQYFGPGTRLLVL.

Comment on this clonotype: The CDR3 does not end in the conserved phenylalanine or tryptophan, so this is likely a read error. The chain recombines TRBV4-2 with TRBJ1-5; D ambiguous. The CDR3 covers 15 residues. The V gene's germline CDR1 is LGHNA and CDR2 YNFKEQ. The V end was cut by 0 bases, the J end by 2 bases, with 8 bases between. The CDR3 loop reads CASSQEGSGNQPQHC. CDR3 in DNA: TGTGCCAGCAGCCAAGAGGGCAGCGGCAATCAGCCCCAGCATTGT.

In this sample, this clonotype turned up many times. The V and J genes are TRBV10-3 and TRBJ2-1, with a weak D call TRBD1 (6 bases). Between the trimmed V and J ends, which lost 4 bases and 13 bases, there was a span of 17 bases. In germline, CDR1 is ENHRY, CDR2 SYGVKD. The CDR3 extends over 13 amino acids. The CDR3: CAISGSETDRQFF. In DNA, the CDR3 is TGTGCCATCAGTGGATCGGAGACGGACAGACAGTTCTTC.

This clonotype occurred many times. J is TRBJ2-6 and V is TRBV30; D gene uncertain. The germline V and J ends were trimmed by 5 bases and 2 bases, with 4 bases remaining between them. Germline CDR1 and CDR2: GTSNPN and SVGIG (reference sequence). This CDR3 has 12 amino acids. CDR3 protein: CAWEPGANVLTF. The CDR3 DNA reads TGTGCCTGGGAGCCTGGGGCCAACGTCCTGACTTTC.

The V and J genes are TRBV5-1 and TRBJ1-4; D gene unclear. Trimming removed 6 bases at V and 0 bases at J, with 9 bases between. There are 14 residues in the CDR3. Germline CDR1 is SGHRS and CDR2 is YFSETQ. The CDR3 DNA sequence: TGCGCCAGCAAGAAGGACGCAACTAATGAAAAACTGTTTTTT. It yields the protein CASKKDATNEKLFF.

This clonotype occurred a few times. The chain couples TRBV6-4 to TRBJ1-5; no definite D call. The CDR3 length is 15 residues. Trimming took off 2 bases at V and 2 bases at J, with 10 bases between the two ends. Germline CDR1 MRHNA, CDR2 SNTAGT. CDR3 protein: CASSDRQARNQPQHF. In DNA, the CDR3 is TGTGCCAGCAGTGACCGGCAGGCACGCAATCAGCCCCAGCATTTT.

This clonotype was detected ten times or more. The chain links TRBV5-1 to TRBJ2-1; TRBD1 might be the D (5 bases). The germline V gene encodes CDR1 SGHRS and CDR2 YFSETQ. Trimming left V 0 bases short and J 10 bases short, with 11 bases between. This CDR3 has 13 residues. The CDR3 spells CASSLARGWEQFF. CDR3 DNA: TGCGCCAGCAGCTTGGCTAGGGGTTGGGAGCAGTTCTTC.

This clonotype was observed at least ten times. The V gene is TRBV7-2, the J gene TRBJ1-2; 7 bases fit TRBD1. From germline, CDR1 is SGHTA and CDR2 FQGNSA. This CDR3 has 17 residues. With 4 bases clipped from V and 5 bases from J, the junction kept 16 bases outside the gene matches. CDR3 bases: TGTGCCAGCAGCTCATCCGGGACAGAGATTTCGTTATATGGCTACACCTTC. Translated, it gives CASSSSGTEISLYGYTF.

This clonotype showed up many times. J is TRBJ2-3 and V is TRBV5-1, with 8 bases fitting TRBD2. This CDR3 has 16 amino acids. CDR1 and CDR2 from the germline V gene are SGHRS and YFSETQ. V lost 2 bases to trimming and J lost 4 bases; unmatched junction nucleotides: 9. The CDR3 reads CASSFAGAGVADTQYF. Written as DNA, the CDR3 is TGCGCCAGCAGCTTTGCAGGAGCGGGAGTGGCAGATACGCAGTATTTT.

Ten or more counts support this clonotype. The chain combines TRBV5-1 with TRBJ2-3, with a weak D call TRBD1 (7 bases). The V gene lost 7 bases and the J gene lost 0 bases, with 12 bases spanning the gap. CDR3 length: 14 residues. The V gene's germline CDR1 is SGHRS and CDR2 YFSETQ. The CDR3 nucleotides are TGCGCCAGCTCGGAGGGGGCGAGCACAGATACGCAGTATTTT. Translating it yields CASSEGASTDTQYF. The whole variable domain, remainder taken from reference TRBV5-1 and TRBJ2-3, is KAGVTQTPRYLIKTRGQQVTLSCSPISGHRSVSWYQQTPGQGLQFLFEYFSETQRNKGNFPGRFSGRQFSNSRSEMNVSTLELGDSALYLCASSEGASTDTQYFGPGTRLTVL.

This clonotype was detected ten times or more. The V call is TRBV28, the J call TRBJ1-1, with D perhaps matching TRBD1 (5 bases). The length of the CDR3 is 16 residues. The V gene's germline CDR1 is MDHEN and CDR2 SYDVKM. V gave up 5 bases and J gave up 5 bases, with 21 bases separating them. DNA of the CDR3: TGTGCCAGCAGTGGGGGACCTACTATAGGTGGGACTGAAGCTTTCTTT. It codes for CASSGGPTIGGTEAFF.

The chain is built from TRBV20-1 and TRBJ2-2; D might be TRBD1 or TRBD2, each matching 5 bases. The CDR3 is made up of 13 amino acids. Germline CDR1 and CDR2: DFQATT and SNEGSKA (reference sequence). V lost 0 bases to trimming and J lost 6 bases, with 8 bases between them. The CDR3 DNA reads TGCAGTGCTAGAGATTTGGGGGCCGGGGAGCTGTTTTTT. It translates to CSARDLGAGELFF.

This clonotype was picked up many times. The chain carries TRBV4-3 and TRBJ2-3, with 7 bases aligning to TRBD2. This CDR3 comprises 15 residues. J lost 3 bases, V lost 1 base, and 4 bases had no gene match. Germline CDR1 and CDR2: LGHNA and YSLEER. The CDR3, as DNA: TGCGCCAGCAGCCAAGGGGGGGGTATGACAGATACGCAGTATTTT. It codes for CASSQGGGMTDTQYF.

This clonotype was found many times. V usage is TRBV12-5 and J usage is TRBJ2-7, with D perhaps matching TRBD1 (6 bases). There are 15 residues in the CDR3. Trimming left V 4 bases short and J 4 bases short, with 17 bases between. Germline values: CDR1 LGHNT, CDR2 FRNRAP. CDR3 loop: CASGSQEDRLYEQYV. Written as DNA, the CDR3 is TGTGCTAGTGGTTCCCAGGAGGACAGATTATACGAGCAGTACGTC.

This clonotype was observed many times. The rearrangement uses TRBV25-1 and TRBJ2-2; TRBD2 might be the D (6 bases). Per the germline V gene, CDR1 is MGHDK and CDR2 is SYGVNS. Trimming cost V 4 bases and J 8 bases, with 17 bases left between them. The CDR3 contains 15 residues. The CDR3 DNA reads TGTGCCAGCAGTGGCGGGGTGGCCCGGGTGGGGGAGCTGTTTTTT. This gives the protein CASSGGVARVGELFF.